The present T cell receptor beta chain was sequenced within a study of beta chain features in type 1 diabetes. In the study overall: Age, gender and cell yields were similar between patients and healthy donors. Study-wide points: Moderately but significantly shorter TCRB CDR3s were found in Type 1 diabetes patients in all four CD4+ subsets.

This clone was seen only a few times. Its antigen is not known. From germline, CDR1 is LGHNA and CDR2 YNFKEQ. The junction had 7 bases not matched to a gene; V was cut back by 4 bases and J by 4 bases. There are 17 residues in the CDR3. Since all of the isolated RNA was reverse transcribed, expressed TCRB transcripts were what got sequenced. Profiled with immunoSEQ multiplex PCR; TCRdb holds only in-frame clones, not every one. The table lists roughly 290,000 clones, over 12% of them singletons. The chain joins TRBV4-2 to TRBJ2-2, with 12 bases fitting TRBD2. Material for sequencing was naive CD4+ T cells from blood. The source of this sequence is a man younger than 35 with type 1 diabetes. CDR3 nucleotide sequence: TGTGCCAGCAGCCCGACTAGCGGGAGCGTATTCACCGGGGAGCTGTTTTTT. Encoded protein: CASSPTSGSVFTGELFF.